The T cell receptor (beta chain) described here comes from a study of blood T cell repertoires in COVID-19. The table lists this clone with a few counts. This CDR3 has 14 amino acids. V lost 6 bases and J 9 bases, leaving 15 bases between the germline ends. Germline V gene data show CDR1 as SNHLY and CDR2 as FYNNEI. Original methodology: From reference gene primer amplification, estimates of nucleated cell counts were derived. Only in-frame clones appear in the TCRdb table, and some are missing; sequencing was by immunoSEQ multiplex PCR. The D gene and trimming were derived from the DNA, and the V and J assignments and clone size from that table. The data contain some 110,000 clones, 60% to 85% of them singletons.

The origin of this receptor is a man aged 65 to 79 with acute or convalescent COVID-19. The sample taken for sequencing was peripheral blood. The chain joins TRBV2 to TRBJ1-6, with D tentatively TRBD1 (5 bases). The CDR3 DNA reads as TGTGCCAGCAGCCCCAGCAGGGATGGTTCACCCCTCCACTTT. Protein: CASSPSRDGSPLHF.